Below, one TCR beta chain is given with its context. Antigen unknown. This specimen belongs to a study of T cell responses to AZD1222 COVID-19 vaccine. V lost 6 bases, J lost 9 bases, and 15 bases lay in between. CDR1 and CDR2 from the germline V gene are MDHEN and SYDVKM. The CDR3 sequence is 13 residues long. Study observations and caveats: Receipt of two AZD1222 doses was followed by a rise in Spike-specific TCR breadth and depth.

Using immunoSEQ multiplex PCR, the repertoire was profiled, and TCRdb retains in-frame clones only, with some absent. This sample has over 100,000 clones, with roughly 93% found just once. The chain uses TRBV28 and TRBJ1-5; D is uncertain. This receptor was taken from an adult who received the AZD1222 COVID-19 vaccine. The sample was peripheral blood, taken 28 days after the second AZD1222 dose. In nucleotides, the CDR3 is TGTGCCAGCAGGCCGGAACCCCTATCGCCCCAGCATTTT. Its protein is CASRPEPLSPQHF.